Below are 17 T cell receptor beta chains sequenced from a single sample in a study of Tregs in tolerant kidney transplant recipients. Recipients received nonmyeloablative bone marrow transplants from related graft donors, with transient mixed chimerism. Clones were sequenced by immunoSEQ multiplex PCR, and TCRdb holds only the in-frame ones, with some missing. The repertoire holds 81,000 or so clones, with about 91% as singletons. This sample comprised CD4+ T cells from blood (PBMCs), obtained 24 months after the transplant. The source of these receptors is a human patient who received a combined kidney and bone marrow transplant. Some T cells may be the graft donor's.

Only a few counts were recorded for this clone. The CDR3 spells CASSPPGGLEQYF. The CDR3 bases are TGTGCCAGTAGTCCCCCGGGGGGGCTCGAGCAGTACTTC. This chain links TRBV19 with TRBJ2-7, with 8 positions matching TRBD2. V was pared by 5 bases and J by 6 bases, with 6 bases of the junction left unmatched. CDR1 and CDR2 (germline): LNHDA, SQIVND (reference sequence). CDR3 size: 13 residues.

This clone has a single count. The chain links TRBV10-3 to TRBJ2-7; 7 nucleotides line up with TRBD1. V lost 9 bases and J lost 2; bases outside the gene matches: 4. Germline V gene data show CDR1 as ENHRY and CDR2 as SYGVKD. This CDR3 is built from 12 residues. This CDR3 is CAISGGPYEQYF. Here the CDR3 DNA reads TGTGCCATATCAGGGGGACCCTACGAGCAGTACTTC.

The chain couples TRBV5-4 to TRBJ1-1; D may be TRBD1 (6 bases). Trimming removed 4 bases at V and 2 bases at J, with 18 bases between. The CDR3 sequence is 16 residues long. Germline CDR1 and CDR2: SGHNT and YYREEE (reference sequence). CDR3 bases: TGTGCCAGCAGCCCGCCGGGACACAACTTAAACACTGAAGCTTTCTTT. It encodes CASSPPGHNLNTEAFF. Based on the CDR3 plus reference TRBV5-4 and TRBJ1-1, the full variable domain is ETGVTQSPTHLIKTRGQQVTLRCSSQSGHNTVSWYQQALGQGPQFIFQYYREEENGRGNFPPRFSGLQFPNYSSELNVNALELDDSALYLCASSPPGHNLNTEAFFGQGTRLTVV.

The chain couples TRBV7-6 to TRBJ2-5; 9 bases align to TRBD1. The J call could be wrong; TRBJ2-7 is a better fit for the DNA end. Germline values: CDR1 SGHVS, CDR2 FNYEAQ. The length of the CDR3 is 16 residues. The CDR3 DNA reads as TGTGCCAGCAGTCGTACAGGGGGCTTAAGCTCCTACGAGCAGTACTTC. The encoded protein is CASSRTGGLSSYEQYF.

The V and J genes are TRBV7-2 and TRBJ2-7; weak D call: TRBD2 (6 bases). This CDR3 has 15 residues. Germline-derived CDR1 and CDR2 are SGHTA and FQGNSA. V lost 4 bases and J lost 1, with 14 bases in between. CDR3 sequence (DNA): TGTGCCAGCAGCTGGGACTGGACGTCTTCCTACGAGCAGTACTTC. This encodes CASSWDWTSSYEQYF.

The V and J genes are TRBV14 and TRBJ2-7; the D gene is possibly TRBD2 (6 bases). The CDR3 has 14 residues. Between the trimmed V and J ends, which lost 1 base and 6 bases, there was a span of 13 bases. Germline V lookup: CDR1 SGHDN, CDR2 FVKESK. The CDR3: CASSQVWDFREQYF. CDR3 coding DNA: TGTGCCAGCAGCCAAGTTTGGGACTTTCGCGAGCAGTACTTC.

The chain joins TRBV5-6 to TRBJ2-3, with TRBD1 matching 8 bases. J was trimmed by 4 bases and V by 4 bases; bases with no gene match: 20. Per the germline V gene, CDR1 is SGHDT and CDR2 is YYEEEE. The CDR3 runs to 19 residues. CDR3 bases: TGTGCCAGCAGCCATTTGGGTACCCAAGGACAGGGAAGGGCAGATACGCAGTATTTT. This translates into CASSHLGTQGQGRADTQYF.

The CDR3 region has the DNA TGTGCCAGCAGCTCAAGGGGTAGGGGTTCCTACGAGCAGTACTTC. Translating gives CASSSRGRGSYEQYF. The chain links TRBV5-4 to TRBJ2-7; D possibly corresponds to TRBD1 (5 bases). CDR1 SGHNT and CDR2 YYREEE come from the germline V gene (reference sequence). The CDR3 contains 15 residues. Deletions cut 3 bases from V and 1 base from J, with 14 bases between.

The chain combines TRBV7-8 with TRBJ1-2, with no clear D. The germline V and J ends were trimmed by 2 bases and 6 bases, with 25 bases remaining between them. In germline, CDR1 is SGHVS, CDR2 FQNEAQ. The CDR3 covers 18 residues. The CDR3 here is CASSLLLRYEAPVDGYTF. The DNA for the CDR3 is TGTGCCAGCAGCTTACTTTTGCGTTATGAGGCCCCGGTAGATGGCTACACCTTC.

V and J are TRBV5-8 and TRBJ2-2; D is possibly TRBD1 (6 bases). CDR1 and CDR2 from the germline V gene are SGHTS and YDEGEE. The CDR3 is 16 amino acids. V lost 2 bases and J lost 0, with 11 bases in between. The CDR3 DNA reads as TGTGCCAGCAGCTTAGGACAGACATCGAACACCGGGGAGCTGTTTTTT. This encodes CASSLGQTSNTGELFF.

Note on this clone: This same CDR3 is encoded by further DNA sequences in the sample. The chain links TRBV18 to TRBJ1-6; 10 bases fit TRBD1. Germline assignment: CDR1 KGHSH and CDR2 LQKENI. CDR3 length equals 16 residues. The V gene end was trimmed by 2 bases and the J gene end by 8 bases; junction bases not matched to a gene: 6. The CDR3 is CASSPSGQGFDSPLHF. The CDR3 DNA follows: TGTGCCAGCTCACCATCGGGACAGGGGTTTGATTCACCCCTCCACTTT.

The count of this clone is one. The rearrangement links TRBV9 to TRBJ2-1, with a weak D call TRBD2 (7 bases). The CDR3 extends over 12 amino acids. Germline values: CDR1 SGDLS, CDR2 YYNGEE. Trimming left V 7 bases short and J 6 bases short, with 11 bases between. The CDR3 DNA sequence: TGTGCCAGCGGGGGGGCCTTCAATGAGCAGTTCTTC. This encodes CASGGAFNEQFF.

The chain carries TRBV11-3 and TRBJ2-7, with 7 bases lining up with TRBD2. The CDR3 length is 16 residues. Germline V lookup: CDR1 SGHNT, CDR2 YENEEA. V trimming: 3 bases; J trimming: 0 bases; junction bases outside the gene matches: 8. CDR3 nucleotide sequence: TGTGCCAGCAGCTTCGCCCCAGCGGGGATCTCCTACGAGCAGTACTTC. Residues: CASSFAPAGISYEQYF.

The V gene is TRBV5-1, the J gene TRBJ2-1; TRBD2 agrees at 11 bases. Germline CDR1 SGHRS, CDR2 YFSETQ. V shed 0 bases, J shed 1 base, and the junction held 3 bases outside the gene matches. The CDR3 has 17 amino acids. The CDR3 here is CASSLDLAGGSYNEQFF. The CDR3 DNA follows: TGCGCCAGCAGCTTGGACCTAGCGGGGGGTTCCTACAATGAGCAGTTCTTC.

The CDR3 sequence: CASSPGTGSDYGYTF. The DNA of the CDR3 is TGTGCCAGCTCACCAGGGACAGGGAGCGACTATGGCTACACCTTC. The J gene is TRBJ1-2, the V gene TRBV18, with 9 bases aligning to TRBD1. The germline gives CDR1 KGHSH, CDR2 LQKENI. This CDR3 is built from 15 residues. V gave up 2 bases and J gave up 3 bases; unmatched junction bases: 4. Based on the CDR3 plus reference TRBV18 and TRBJ1-2, the full variable domain is NAGVMQNPRHLVRRRGQEARLRCSPMKGHSHVYWYRQLPEEGLKFMVYLQKENIIDESGMPKERFSAEFPKEGPSILRIQQVVRGDSAAYFCASSPGTGSDYGYTFGSGTRLTVV.

This chain joins TRBV29-1 and TRBJ2-2; 11 bases align to TRBD2. The trim removed 4 bases at V and 6 bases at J, leaving 7 bases unmatched. CDR1 SQVTM and CDR2 ANQGSEA come from the germline V gene. The CDR3 totals 15 residues. CDR3 protein: CSVVFSGRAAGELFF. The CDR3 DNA reads as TGCAGCGTTGTATTTAGCGGGAGGGCAGCCGGGGAGCTGTTTTTT.

This chain connects TRBV5-4 to TRBJ1-4, with 7 bases lining up with TRBD1. The germline V gene has CDR1 SGHNT and CDR2 YYREEE (reference sequence). The J segment lost 0 bases and the V segment lost 2 bases, leaving 1 base of the junction unmatched. The CDR3 has 15 residues. The CDR3 region is CASSFDRATNEKLFF. Written as DNA, the CDR3 is TGTGCCAGCAGCTTCGACAGGGCAACTAATGAAAAACTGTTTTTT.